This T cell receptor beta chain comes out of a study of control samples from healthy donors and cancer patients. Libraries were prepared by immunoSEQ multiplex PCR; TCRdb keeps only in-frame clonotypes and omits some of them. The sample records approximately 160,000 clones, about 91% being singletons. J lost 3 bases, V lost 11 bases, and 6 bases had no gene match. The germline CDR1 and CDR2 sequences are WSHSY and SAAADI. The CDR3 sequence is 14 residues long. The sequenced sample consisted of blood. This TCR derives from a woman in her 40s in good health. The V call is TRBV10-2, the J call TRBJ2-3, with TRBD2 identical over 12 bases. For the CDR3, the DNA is TGCGCCCTGAGGACTAGCGGGGAAACAGATACGCAGTATTTT. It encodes CALRTSGETDTQYF.